The 21 T cell receptor beta chains given below trace back to one sample, sequenced in a study of T cell responses to AZD1222 COVID-19 vaccine. TCRdb's table, derived via immunoSEQ multiplex PCR, lists solely in-frame clones and lacks some. The sample consists of over 100,000 clones, approximately 90% of them appearing once. The sequences come from peripheral blood, collected on day 0 of AZD1222 vaccination. Receptor source: an adult in good health.

The chain combines TRBV28 with TRBJ1-2; D remains ambiguous. Trimming shortened V by 6 bases and J by 6 bases, and 8 bases separated the two germline ends. The CDR3 is 11 residues long. Germline CDR1 MDHEN, CDR2 SYDVKM. This CDR3 is CASSSQDGYTF. CDR3 coding DNA: TGTGCCAGCAGCTCCCAGGATGGCTACACCTTC.

This chain links TRBV27 with TRBJ2-3; D gene ambiguous. Trimming removed 1 base at V and 6 bases at J, with 5 bases between. This CDR3 has 12 residues. The germline CDR1 and CDR2 sequences are MNHEY and SMNVEV (reference sequence). DNA of the CDR3: TGTGCCAGCAGTTTATTTTCTGATACGCAGTATTTT. It translates to CASSLFSDTQYF.

J is TRBJ1-2 and V is TRBV2, with D possibly matching TRBD1 (5 bases). The CDR3 totals 13 residues. Germline lookup yields CDR1 SNHLY and CDR2 FYNNEI. V was cut by 6 bases and J by 8 bases, with 16 bases left in between. The CDR3 DNA reads as TGTGCCAGCAGATCACAGGCCTCCGGGGGCTACACCTTC. Translated: CASRSQASGGYTF.

CDR3 loop: CAWSLRTAYGYTF. In nucleotides, the CDR3 is TGTGCCTGGAGTTTAAGGACAGCGTATGGCTACACCTTC. This chain uses TRBV30 with TRBJ1-2; possible D gene TRBD1, 6 bases. V dropped 2 bases and J dropped 5 bases, with 12 bases sitting between them. From germline, CDR1 is GTSNPN and CDR2 SVGIG (reference sequence). CDR3 length equals 13 residues.

The V gene is TRBV28, the J gene TRBJ1-6; TRBD1 might be the D (5 bases). The V gene lost 6 bases and the J gene lost 9 bases, with 15 bases spanning the gap. The CDR3 is 14 amino acids. The V gene's germline CDR1 is MDHEN and CDR2 SYDVKM. The CDR3 reads CASRAGLQGSPLHF. In DNA form, the CDR3 reads TGTGCCAGCAGAGCAGGACTTCAGGGTTCACCCCTCCACTTT.

The CDR3 spells CASSILERGYGYTF. The CDR3 region has the DNA TGTGCCAGTAGTATACTTGAAAGGGGCTATGGCTACACCTTC. The chain has TRBV19 and TRBJ1-2; TRBD1 is a possible D gene (5 bases). The CDR3 sequence is 14 residues long. Trimming took off 2 bases at V and 4 bases at J, with 11 bases between the two ends. The germline V gene has CDR1 LNHDA and CDR2 SQIVND (reference sequence).

The genes are TRBV9 and TRBJ2-3; D gene unclear. V lost 2 bases, J lost 2 bases, and 9 bases lay in between. The length of the CDR3 is 14 residues. Per the germline V gene, CDR1 is SGDLS and CDR2 is YYNGEE. CDR3 DNA sequence: TGTGCCAGCAGCGTTGACATCTCCACAGATACGCAGTATTTT. This codes for CASSVDISTDTQYF.

The chain uses TRBV14 and TRBJ2-3; D is unresolved. V was clipped by 4 bases and J by 1 base, with 9 bases between them. In germline, CDR1 is SGHDN, CDR2 FVKESK. This CDR3 has 14 residues. CDR3 amino acids: CASSRDFGTDTQYF. In nucleotides, the CDR3 is TGTGCCAGCAGCCGGGATTTTGGCACAGATACGCAGTATTTT.

The gene calls are TRBV4-2 and TRBJ2-1; 8 positions agree with TRBD2. V dropped 5 bases and J dropped 8; count of bases not matched to a gene: 14. Per the germline V gene, CDR1 is LGHNA and CDR2 is YNFKEQ. The CDR3 length is 16 residues. CDR3 nucleotides: TGTGCCAGCAGCGAAACTAGCGGCCTAGCAGCGGATGAGCAGTTCTTC. This encodes CASSETSGLAADEQFF.

The CDR3 reads CATRPEGSYNEQFF. The CDR3 DNA reads TGTGCCACCCGCCCAGAGGGATCCTACAATGAGCAGTTCTTC. This chain joins TRBV24-1 and TRBJ2-1; D is perhaps TRBD2 (5 bases). Germline CDR1 reads KGHDR; CDR2 reads SFDVKD. Between the trimmed V and J ends, which lost 9 bases and 1 base, there was a span of 12 bases. The CDR3 runs to 14 residues.

The rearrangement joins TRBV5-1 to TRBJ2-1; TRBD2 aligns across 9 bases. CDR1 and CDR2 from the germline V gene are SGHRS and YFSETQ. The CDR3 loop spans 15 amino acids. V shed 1 base and J 4 bases; nucleotides not matched to a gene: 3. The CDR3 loop reads CASSLSLAGYNEQFF. CDR3 DNA: TGCGCCAGCAGCTTGTCCCTAGCGGGATACAATGAGCAGTTCTTC.

This sequence joins TRBV5-6 and TRBJ2-7; 8 bases are a match to TRBD1. This CDR3 is 15 amino acids long. Germline V CDR1 and CDR2: SGHDT, YYEEEE. With V trimmed by 4 bases and J by 2 bases, 8 bases remained unmatched. This chain's CDR3 is CASSGGDRLTYEQYF. The CDR3, as DNA: TGTGCCAGCAGCGGAGGGGACAGGCTAACCTACGAGCAGTACTTC.

The chain links TRBV5-4 to TRBJ2-4, with D perhaps given as TRBD1 or TRBD2 (6 bases each). The germline CDR1 and CDR2 sequences are SGHNT and YYREEE (reference sequence). V was cut by 1 base and J by 0 bases, with 11 bases left in between. This CDR3 region has 16 residues. CDR3 sequence (DNA): TGTGCCAGCAGCTTGCCGGGGGCGAGAGCCAAAAACATTCAGTACTTC. This translates into CASSLPGARAKNIQYF.

This clone was observed once. The genes are TRBV13 and TRBJ2-1; TRBD2 is a possible D gene (5 bases). There are 14 residues in the CDR3. Germline V CDR1 and CDR2: PRHDT, FYEKMQ (reference sequence). Trimming left V 5 bases short and J 2 bases short, with 10 bases between. CDR3 amino acids: CASSPTTAYNEQFF. The CDR3 region has the DNA TGTGCCAGCAGCCCGACTACCGCCTACAATGAGCAGTTCTTC.

CDR3 in DNA: TGTGCCACCAGTGATTCAGCCGCCGGGACAATCCTCGCTGGGACCGGGGAGCTGTTTTTT. This sequence encodes CATSDSAAGTILAGTGELFF. The genes are TRBV24-1 and TRBJ2-2, with D perhaps matching TRBD1 (6 bases). This CDR3 comprises 20 residues. The V gene lost 2 bases and the J gene lost 5 bases, with 26 bases spanning the gap. Germline assignment: CDR1 KGHDR and CDR2 SFDVKD.

The chain uses TRBV9 and TRBJ1-6; D gene uncertain. With 0 bases removed from V and 7 bases from J, the gap between germline ends came to 5 bases. Germline loops: CDR1 SGDLS, CDR2 YYNGEE. The CDR3 length is 13 residues. The CDR3, as DNA: TGTGCCAGCAGCGTAGGGCCCAATTCACCCCTCCACTTT. Translated: CASSVGPNSPLHF.

V and J are TRBV6-5 and TRBJ2-5, with 7 positions matching TRBD1. The CDR3 has 14 residues. The V gene's germline CDR1 is MNHEY and CDR2 SVGAGI. The ends lost 5 bases at V and 1 base at J; junction bases unmatched: 4. The CDR3 reads CASSKQGLQETQYF. In DNA, the CDR3 is TGTGCCAGCAGTAAACAGGGGCTCCAAGAGACCCAGTACTTC.

The rearrangement uses TRBV7-2 and TRBJ2-1; TRBD2 agrees at 7 bases. Trimming at V came to 3 bases and at J to 0 bases, leaving 5 bases not matched to a gene. The CDR3 spans 16 residues. CDR1 is SGHTA, CDR2 FQGNSA, per germline. CDR3 DNA: TGTGCCAGCAGCTTCTGGGGGGGTAGCTCCTACAATGAGCAGTTCTTC. This gives the protein CASSFWGGSSYNEQFF.

Ten or more counts support this clone. This rearrangement joins TRBV6-1 to TRBJ2-7, with 7 nucleotides matching TRBD2. V gave up 2 bases and J gave up 4 bases; unmatched junction bases: 8. There are 15 residues in the CDR3. CDR1 MNHNS and CDR2 SASEGT come from the germline V gene. The CDR3 DNA reads as TGTGCCAGCAGTGAACGAGGCGGGAGTAGGTACGAGCAGTACTTC. Translated: CASSERGGSRYEQYF.

The chain is built from TRBV3-1 (or the pseudogene TRBV3-2) and TRBJ2-2; 9 bases agree with TRBD2. V gave up 2 bases and J gave up 2 bases; unmatched junction bases: 3. The CDR3 totals 16 residues. Germline lookup yields CDR1 LGHDT and CDR2 YNNKEL (reference sequence). The CDR3 is CASSQFSGGNTGELFF. The CDR3 nucleotides are TGTGCCAGCAGCCAATTTAGCGGGGGCAACACCGGGGAGCTGTTTTTT.

The chain employs TRBV5-4 and TRBJ1-2, with a possible D match to TRBD1 (6 bases). Between the trimmed V and J ends, which lost 4 bases and 8 bases, there was a span of 12 bases. The germline V gene has CDR1 SGHNT and CDR2 YYREEE (reference sequence). This CDR3 spans 12 amino acids. CDR3 bases: TGTGCCAGCAGCGGGGGCCGGAAGGGCTACACCTTC. Residues: CASSGGRKGYTF.